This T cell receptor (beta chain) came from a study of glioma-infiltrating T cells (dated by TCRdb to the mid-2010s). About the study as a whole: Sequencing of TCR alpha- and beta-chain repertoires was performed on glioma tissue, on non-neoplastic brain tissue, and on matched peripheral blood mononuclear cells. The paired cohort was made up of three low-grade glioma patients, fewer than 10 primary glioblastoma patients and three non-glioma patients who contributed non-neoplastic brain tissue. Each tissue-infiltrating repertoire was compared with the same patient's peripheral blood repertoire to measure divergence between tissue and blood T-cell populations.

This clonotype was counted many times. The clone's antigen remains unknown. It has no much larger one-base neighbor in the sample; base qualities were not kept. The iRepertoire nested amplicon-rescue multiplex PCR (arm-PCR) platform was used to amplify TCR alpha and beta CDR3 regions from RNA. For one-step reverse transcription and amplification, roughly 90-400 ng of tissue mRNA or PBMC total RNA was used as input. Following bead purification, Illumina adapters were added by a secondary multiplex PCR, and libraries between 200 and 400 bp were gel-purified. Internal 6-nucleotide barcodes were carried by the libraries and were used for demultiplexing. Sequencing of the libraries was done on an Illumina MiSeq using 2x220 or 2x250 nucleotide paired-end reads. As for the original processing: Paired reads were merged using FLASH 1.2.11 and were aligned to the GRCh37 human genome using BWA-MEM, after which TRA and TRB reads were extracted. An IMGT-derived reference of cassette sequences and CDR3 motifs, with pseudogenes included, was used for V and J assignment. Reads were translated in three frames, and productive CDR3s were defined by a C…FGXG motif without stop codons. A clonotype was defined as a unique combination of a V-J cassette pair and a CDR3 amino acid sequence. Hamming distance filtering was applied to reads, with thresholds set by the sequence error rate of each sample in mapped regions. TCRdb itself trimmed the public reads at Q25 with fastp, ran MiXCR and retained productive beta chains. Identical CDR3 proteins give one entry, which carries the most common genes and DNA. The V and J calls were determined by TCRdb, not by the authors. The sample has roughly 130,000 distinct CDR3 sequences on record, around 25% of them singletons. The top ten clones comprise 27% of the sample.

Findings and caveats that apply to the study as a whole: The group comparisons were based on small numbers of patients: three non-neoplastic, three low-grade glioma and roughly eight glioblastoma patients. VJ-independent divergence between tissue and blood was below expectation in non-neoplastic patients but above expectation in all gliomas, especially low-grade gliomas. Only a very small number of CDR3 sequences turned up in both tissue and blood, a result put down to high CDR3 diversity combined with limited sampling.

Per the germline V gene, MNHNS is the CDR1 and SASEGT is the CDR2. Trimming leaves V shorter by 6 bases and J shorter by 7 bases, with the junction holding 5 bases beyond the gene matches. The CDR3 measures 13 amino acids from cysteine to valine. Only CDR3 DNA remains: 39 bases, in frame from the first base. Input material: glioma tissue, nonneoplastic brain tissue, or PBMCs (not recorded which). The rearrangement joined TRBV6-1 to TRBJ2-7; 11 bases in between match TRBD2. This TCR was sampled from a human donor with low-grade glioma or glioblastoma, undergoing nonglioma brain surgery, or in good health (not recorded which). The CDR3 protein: CASRTSGGREQYV. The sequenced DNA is TGTGCCAGCAGAACTAGCGGGGGACGTGAGCAGTACGTC.